This TCR beta chain comes out of a study of blood T cells in healthy people across ages. The authors ran a second PCR of 7 to 11 cycles using a sample-barcoded 5' primer and a J-beta primer mix. TCRdb fed the 5' RACE reads into MiXCR, producing one record per CDR3 protein. The sample consists of around 800,000 distinct CDR3 sequences, roughly 24% of them appearing once. Per germline, CDR1 SEHNR and CDR2 FQNEAQ (reference sequence). CDR3 length: 15 amino acids. A remark on this clonotype: A read error may account for a junction end that differs from germline.

These data were also reused for a study on T cells of mothers and their children.

Sequences were obtained from blood. The origin of this receptor is a boy between 10 and 17 years old in good health. The gene calls are TRBV7-9 and TRBJ1-1, with 7 bases fitting TRBD1. As DNA, the CDR3 is TGTGCCAGCAGCCAGAAGGACAGGATGAACACTGAAGCTTCCTTT. Translated: CASSQKDRMNTEASF.